Following are 16 T cell receptor beta chains from one sample sequenced in a study of PD-1 blockade in classical Hodgkin lymphoma. Relapses following autologous stem cell transplantation were seen in all patients, with brentuximab vedotin exposure varying. Profiled with immunoSEQ multiplex PCR; TCRdb holds only in-frame clones, not every one. The repertoire holds 49,000 or so clones, with roughly 80% as singletons. The sample here was peripheral blood mononuclear cells (PBMCs), taken before the second cycle of nivolumab. The receptors shown here come from a human donor with classical Hodgkin lymphoma.

This rearrangement joins TRBV5-1 to TRBJ2-1; the match to TRBD2 covers 12 bases. Germline CDR1 and CDR2: SGHRS and YFSETQ. The V and J ends lost 0 bases and 2 bases, in that order; junction bases with no gene match: 6. The CDR3 length is 18 residues. The CDR3 sequence: CASSLVASGGATYNEQFF. CDR3 DNA: TGCGCCAGCAGCTTGGTAGCTAGCGGGGGGGCCACCTACAATGAGCAGTTCTTC.

The V gene is TRBV6-5, the J gene TRBJ2-7; 7 bases match TRBD2. V lost 8 bases to trimming and J lost 4 bases; unmatched junction nucleotides: 8. Germline-derived CDR1 and CDR2 are MNHEY and SVGAGI. This CDR3 region has 13 residues. The chain's CDR3 is CASGRGLGYEQYF. CDR3 DNA sequence: TGTGCCAGCGGACGAGGACTAGGATACGAGCAGTACTTC.

The V and J genes are TRBV5-8 and TRBJ1-1; D ambiguous. Germline loops: CDR1 SGHTS, CDR2 YDEGEE. V was cut by 2 bases and J by 5 bases, with 10 bases left in between. The CDR3 length is 13 residues. The CDR3 spells CASSFGPLTEAFF. CDR3 nucleotides: TGTGCCAGCAGCTTCGGGCCCCTTACTGAAGCTTTCTTT.

The genes are TRBV4-2 and TRBJ2-7; 7 nucleotides match TRBD1. Trimming removed 8 bases from V and 3 bases from J; junction bases left unmatched: 7. The CDR3 length is 13 residues. Per the germline V gene, CDR1 is LGHNA and CDR2 is YNFKEQ. CDR3 nucleotide sequence: TGTGCCAGCTCCGACAGGGAGAGCTACGAGCAGTACTTC. Protein product: CASSDRESYEQYF.

This clone occurred a few times. V gene TRBV4-1 combines with J gene TRBJ1-5, with a weak D call TRBD1 (5 bases). The CDR3 length is 15 residues. The V end was cut by 0 bases, the J end by 7 bases, with 13 bases between. Germline V gene data show CDR1 as MGHRA and CDR2 as YSYEKL. CDR3 DNA sequence: TGCGCCAGCAGCCAAGATCAGACAGACTGGCAGCCCCAGCATTTT. It yields the protein CASSQDQTDWQPQHF.

This sequence joins TRBV4-2 and TRBJ2-7; 10 nucleotides align to TRBD2. With V trimmed by 0 bases and J by 1 base, 6 bases remained unmatched. CDR1 and CDR2 (germline): LGHNA, YNFKEQ. There are 17 residues in the CDR3. The CDR3 bases are TGTGCCAGCAGCCAAGATTGGTCTAGCGGGGGTTCCTACGAGCAGTACTTC. This sequence encodes CASSQDWSSGGSYEQYF.

The chain carries TRBV6-6 and TRBJ1-4; 7 bases fit TRBD1. The CDR3 has 15 residues. The germline V gene has CDR1 MNHNY and CDR2 SVGAGI (reference sequence). The junction had 8 bases not matched to a gene; V was cut back by 2 bases and J by 8 bases. CDR3 in amino acids: CASSYTEGAGEKLFF. The CDR3, as DNA: TGTGCCAGCAGTTACACGGAGGGGGCCGGGGAAAAACTGTTTTTT.

CDR3 in amino acids: CASSGYQPQHF. The CDR3 region has the DNA TGTGCCAGCAGTGGGTATCAGCCCCAGCATTTT. This sequence joins TRBV6-4 and TRBJ1-5; D ambiguous. Looked up from germline, CDR1 is MRHNA and CDR2 is SNTAGT. This CDR3 spans 11 amino acids. Trimming removed 4 bases at V and 5 bases at J, with 3 bases between.

V and J are TRBV27 and TRBJ2-5; TRBD2 matches 9 bases. V was pared by 2 bases and J by 4 bases, with 2 bases of the junction left unmatched. This CDR3 has 14 residues. Germline V gives CDR1 MNHEY, CDR2 SMNVEV (reference sequence). For the CDR3, the DNA is TGTGCCAGCAGTTTACGCGGGAGGGGAGAGACCCAGTACTTC. It codes for CASSLRGRGETQYF.

This chain connects TRBV28 to TRBJ2-3, with D uncertain. Germline V gene lookup returns CDR1 MDHEN and CDR2 SYDVKM. Trimming shortened V by 3 bases and J by 2 bases, and 6 bases separated the two germline ends. The CDR3 runs 13 residues. For the CDR3, the DNA is TGTGCCAGCAGTTTGAGGAACACAGATACGCAGTATTTT. Translated, it gives CASSLRNTDTQYF.

This clone was counted between two and nine times. The chain has TRBV21-1 and TRBJ2-3; TRBD1, as called in the table, went unchecked against the DNA. TRBV21-1 is marked as a pseudogene. The CDR3 contains 13 residues. The CDR3 DNA reads TGTGCCAGCAGCAACAGGGGGGAGGATACGCAGTATTTT. Its protein product is CASSNRGEDTQYF.

This chain links TRBV9 with TRBJ1-2; D gene ambiguous. This CDR3 is 14 amino acids long. Trimming took off 0 bases at V and 6 bases at J, with 12 bases between the two ends. CDR1 is SGDLS and CDR2 is YYNGEE in the germline V gene. In DNA, the CDR3 is TGTGCCAGCAGCGTAGCTACGGGCGGGGATGGCTACACCTTC. The encoded protein is CASSVATGGDGYTF.

V usage is TRBV4-3 and J usage is TRBJ2-1; TRBD1 agrees at 9 bases. With V trimmed by 4 bases and J by 8 bases, 6 bases remained unmatched. The germline gives CDR1 LGHNA, CDR2 YSLEER. This CDR3 has 14 amino acids. CDR3 in DNA: TGCGCCAGCAGCCGGGGACAGGGCCGGGATGAGCAGTTCTTC. Protein product: CASSRGQGRDEQFF.

This clone was detected a few times. This rearrangement joins TRBV7-6 to TRBJ2-5, with 8 bases matching TRBD1. V lost 0 bases to trimming and J lost 5 bases; unmatched junction nucleotides: 8. CDR1 SGHVS and CDR2 FNYEAQ come from the germline V gene. The CDR3 sequence is 16 residues long. This CDR3 is CASSLASQGAEETQYF. The CDR3 nucleotides read TGTGCCAGCAGCTTAGCGAGTCAGGGGGCGGAGGAGACCCAGTACTTC.

The V gene is TRBV4-1, the J gene TRBJ2-7; 8 positions match TRBD2. V gave up 2 bases and J gave up 4 bases; unmatched junction bases: 10. This CDR3 comprises 16 residues. Germline CDR1 reads MGHRA; CDR2 reads YSYEKL. The CDR3 sequence: CASSQRWTSSGYEQYF. As DNA, the CDR3 is TGCGCCAGCAGCCAAAGGTGGACTAGCTCGGGTTACGAGCAGTACTTC.

This clone was counted only a few times. The chain carries TRBV5-6 and TRBJ2-1; TRBD2 agrees at 8 bases. This CDR3 spans 14 amino acids. Germline V gene data show CDR1 as SGHDT and CDR2 as YYEEEE. V dropped 7 bases and J dropped 5; count of bases not matched to a gene: 8. The CDR3 nucleotides are TGTGCCAGCGGGAACGGGAGGGCCAACAATGAGCAGTTCTTC. Translation: CASGNGRANNEQFF. Full variable domain (missing parts from reference TRBV5-6 and TRBJ2-1): DAGVTQSPTHLIKTRGQQVTLRCSPKSGHDTVSWYQQALGQGPQFIFQYYEEEERQRGNFPDRFSGHQFPNYSSELNVNALLLGDSALYLCASGNGRANNEQFFGPGTRLTVL.